The entry that follows covers one T cell receptor (beta chain) sequence. The data were obtained in a study of blood T cells in healthy people across ages. A second about 6 to 12 cycle PCR used barcoded and J-beta primers. TCRdb itself ran the 5' RACE reads through MiXCR, one entry per CDR3 protein. The repertoire includes 1.5 million to 2 million distinct CDR3 sequences, roughly 28% of them detected once, and roughly 8% sits in the top ten. Trimming shortened V by 4 bases and J by 4 bases, and 11 bases separated the two germline ends. CDR1 SGHRS and CDR2 YFSETQ come from the germline V gene. The CDR3 consists of 13 residues.

This receptor was identified in a woman aged 25 to 39 in good health. V gene TRBV5-1 combines with J gene TRBJ1-2; no clear D gene. The sequenced sample consisted of blood. This CDR3 reads CASSREILYGYTF. As DNA, the CDR3 is TGCGCCAGCAGCCGAGAGATCCTCTATGGCTACACCTTC.